The entry below gives a single T cell receptor (beta chain) sequence along with its context. Its antigen is not yet known. Base qualities are not at hand, and no much larger clone is one base apart. Patients were selected on the basis of adequate residual fresh-frozen tumor tissue and more than two years of available survival data. None of the glioblastoma patients carried an isocitrate dehydrogenase mutation, although molecular status otherwise varied. PBMC collection took place before vaccination, two weeks after the third vaccination, and at tumor progression if progression occurred. Genomic DNA was extracted with the Qiagen DNeasy Blood extraction Kit. V gives up 5 bases and J gives up 6 bases, and the segment between their germline ends measures 11 bases. The germline V gene gives CDR1 as MNHEY and CDR2 as SVGAGI. The CDR3 contains 13 residues, cysteine and phenylalanine counted. The CDR3 DNA has 39 bases and is translated from base 1.

The immunoSEQ assay amplified TCRB CDR3 regions from about 2 micrograms of genomic DNA, or from all available DNA when less than that amount was available. The multiplex PCR relied on 60 forward primers for TCR V beta segments and 13 reverse primers for J beta segments. To estimate reads per starting template, synthetic control templates were spiked into each sample at limiting dilution. The Illumina HiSeq System generated sequencing reads of 87 bp. The authors processed their data as follows. PCR and sequencing errors were removed by merging closely related sequences with a nearest neighbor algorithm. TCR overlap was defined as the percentage of unique tumor TCR beta sequences that were also found in the peripheral blood of the same patient. The source is immuneACCESS, and TCRdb retained only in-frame sequences with V and J called. Part of the clones is not carried over; for the studies checked, unresolved V genes explain less than half of this, and the remainder is unexplained. V and J calls plus clone size are reproduced from that table; the DNA served to infer D and trimming. A total of roughly 98,000 clones appear in this sample, more than 75% of them only once. The ten largest clones capture approximately 15% of the sample.

The data originate from a study of glioma-infiltrating T cells after dendritic cell vaccination listed by TCRdb under 2016. For context, the study as a whole: The cohort included some 15 glioblastoma patients drawn from Phase I and II dendritic cell vaccination trials, of whom 9 were newly diagnosed and 6 had recurrent disease. Patients received autologous tumor lysate-pulsed dendritic cell vaccination between 2003 and 2012. The vaccine consisted of monocyte-derived dendritic cells cultured roughly 7 days with IL-4 and GM-CSF, then pulsed overnight with autologous tumor lysate. Patients received three intradermal dendritic cell vaccine injections at biweekly intervals in the arm below the axilla. In glioblastoma patients vaccinated with dendritic cells, deep sequencing of TCR beta CDR3 regions served to measure tumor-infiltrating lymphocyte content and to compare repertoires between tumor and blood. Survival after dendritic cell vaccination was correlated with TCR sequencing metrics, such as TIL content and the overlap between tumor and blood repertoires. General findings and caveats noted by the study authors: The three-group TCR overlap response model was characterized as speculative, and prospective validation of the model was stated to be required. The cohort was small and heterogeneous, with few patients having full blood and tumor sets and even fewer initial-recurrent tumor pairs. Longer time to progression and overall survival after dendritic cell vaccination were predicted by higher estimated pretreatment TIL content. No direct relationship between TCR clonality and survival was found, suggesting that a diverse polyclonal response may matter.

The clonotype was recovered from a human donor with glioblastoma. This chain joins TRBV6-5 to TRBJ2-1; the D gene is possibly TRBD2, with 5 bases matching. Here the sequenced sample was blood, taken before dendritic cell vaccination. CDR3 sequence: CASSVTGSNEQFF. At the DNA level, the sequence is TGTGCCAGCAGTGTGACGGGGTCCAATGAGCAGTTCTTC.